This entry is about one T cell receptor beta chain. The table came from immunoSEQ multiplex PCR; TCRdb's copy has only in-frame clones and leaves some out. In the table there are about 20,000 clones, 86% of which are singletons. This record belongs to a study of OX40 agonist ivuxolimab in advanced cancers. Study information: Ivuxolimab was delivered to patients intravenously every 2 weeks at doses spanning 0.01 to 10 mg/kg.

Sample: CD4+ or CD8+ T cells sorted from blood, taken in a trial of the OX40 agonist ivuxolimab. The clonotype originates from an adult with an advanced solid tumor such as melanoma, head and neck, liver or kidney cancer.

The CDR3 sequence: CASSLEGGSNTGELFF. CDR3 nucleotides: TGCGCCAGCAGCTTAGAAGGAGGATCGAACACCGGGGAGCTGTTTTTT. The chain joins TRBV5-1 to TRBJ2-2; D may be TRBD2 (5 bases). V lost 2 bases, J lost 0 bases, and 11 bases lay in between. CDR3 size: 16 residues. Germline CDR1 and CDR2: SGHRS and YFSETQ.